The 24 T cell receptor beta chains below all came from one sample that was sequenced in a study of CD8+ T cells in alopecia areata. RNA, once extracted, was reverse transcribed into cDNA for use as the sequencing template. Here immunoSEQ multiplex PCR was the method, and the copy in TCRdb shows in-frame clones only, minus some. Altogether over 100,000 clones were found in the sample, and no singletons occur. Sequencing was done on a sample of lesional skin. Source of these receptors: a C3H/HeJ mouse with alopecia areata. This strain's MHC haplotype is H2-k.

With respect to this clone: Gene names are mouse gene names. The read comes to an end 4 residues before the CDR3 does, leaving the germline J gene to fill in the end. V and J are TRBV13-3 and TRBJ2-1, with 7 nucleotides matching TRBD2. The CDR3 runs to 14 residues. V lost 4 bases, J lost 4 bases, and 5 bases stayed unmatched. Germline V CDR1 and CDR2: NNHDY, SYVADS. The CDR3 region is CASSKAWGYAEQFF. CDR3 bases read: TGTGCCAGCAGTAAGGCCTGGGGGTATGCT.

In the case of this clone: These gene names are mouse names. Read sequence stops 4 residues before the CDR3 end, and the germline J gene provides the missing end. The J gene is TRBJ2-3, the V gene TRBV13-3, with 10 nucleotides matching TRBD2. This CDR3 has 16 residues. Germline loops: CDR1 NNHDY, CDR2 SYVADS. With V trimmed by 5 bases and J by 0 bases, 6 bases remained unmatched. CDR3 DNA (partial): TGTGCCAGCAGCTCCGACTGGGGGGCTAGTGCAGAA. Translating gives CASSSDWGASAE. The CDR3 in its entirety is CASSSDWGASAETLYF.

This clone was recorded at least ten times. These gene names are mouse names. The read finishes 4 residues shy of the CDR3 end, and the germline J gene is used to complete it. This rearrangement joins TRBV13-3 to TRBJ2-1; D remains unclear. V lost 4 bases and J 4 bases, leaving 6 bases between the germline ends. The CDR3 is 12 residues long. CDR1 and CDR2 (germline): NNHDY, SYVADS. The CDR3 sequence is CASSIQYAEQFF. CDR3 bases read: TGTGCCAGCAGTATACAGTATGCT.

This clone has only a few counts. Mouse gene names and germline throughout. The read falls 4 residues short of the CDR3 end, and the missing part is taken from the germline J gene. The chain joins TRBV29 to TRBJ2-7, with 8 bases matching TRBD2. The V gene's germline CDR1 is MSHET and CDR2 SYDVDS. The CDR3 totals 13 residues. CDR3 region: CASSFGLGYEQYF. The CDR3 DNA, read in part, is TGTGCTAGCAGTTTCGGACTGGGTTAT.

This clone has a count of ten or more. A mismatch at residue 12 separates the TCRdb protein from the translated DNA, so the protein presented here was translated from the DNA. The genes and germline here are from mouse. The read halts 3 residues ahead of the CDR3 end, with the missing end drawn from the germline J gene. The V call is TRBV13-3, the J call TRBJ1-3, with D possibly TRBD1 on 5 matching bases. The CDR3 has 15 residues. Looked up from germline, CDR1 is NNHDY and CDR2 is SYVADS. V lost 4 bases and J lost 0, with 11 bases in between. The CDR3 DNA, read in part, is TGTGCCAGCAGTTTAGACAGATATTCTGGAAATACG. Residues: CASSLDRYSGNT. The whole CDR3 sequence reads CASSLDRYSGNTLYF.

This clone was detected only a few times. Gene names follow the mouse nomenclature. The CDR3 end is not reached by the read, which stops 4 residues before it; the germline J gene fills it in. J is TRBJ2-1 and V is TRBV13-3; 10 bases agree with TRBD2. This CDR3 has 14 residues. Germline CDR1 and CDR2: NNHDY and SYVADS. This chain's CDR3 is CASSAGLGRAEQFF. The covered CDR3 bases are TGTGCCAGCAGTGCGGGACTGGGGAGGGCT.

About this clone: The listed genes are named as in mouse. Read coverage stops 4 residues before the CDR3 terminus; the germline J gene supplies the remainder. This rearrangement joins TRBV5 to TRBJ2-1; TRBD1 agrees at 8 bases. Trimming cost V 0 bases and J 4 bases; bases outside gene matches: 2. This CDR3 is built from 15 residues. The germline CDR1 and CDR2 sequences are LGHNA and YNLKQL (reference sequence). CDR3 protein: CASSQEWDRYAEQFF. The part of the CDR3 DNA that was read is TGTGCCAGCAGCCAAGAGTGGGACAGGTATGCT.

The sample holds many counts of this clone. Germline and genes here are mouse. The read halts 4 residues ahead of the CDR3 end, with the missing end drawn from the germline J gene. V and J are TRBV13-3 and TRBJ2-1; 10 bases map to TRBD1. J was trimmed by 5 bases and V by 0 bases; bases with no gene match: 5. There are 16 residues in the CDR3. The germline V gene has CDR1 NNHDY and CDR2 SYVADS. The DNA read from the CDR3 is TGTGCCAGCAGTGATGCATCAGACAGGGGGCATGCT. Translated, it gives CASSDASDRGHA. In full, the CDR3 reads CASSDASDRGHAEQFF.

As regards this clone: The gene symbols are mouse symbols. CDR3 loop: CAWSGDRGGLAEQFF. The part of the CDR3 DNA that was read is TGTGCCTGGAGTGGGGACAGGGGAGGGCTTGCT. The J gene is TRBJ2-1, the V gene TRBV31, with TRBD1 matching over 10 bases. The read gets to within 4 residues of the CDR3 end, and the germline J gene fills in the rest. Germline values: CDR1 GKSSPN, CDR2 SITVG. The length of the CDR3 is 15 residues. V was clipped by 2 bases and J by 6 bases; unmatched bases: 7.

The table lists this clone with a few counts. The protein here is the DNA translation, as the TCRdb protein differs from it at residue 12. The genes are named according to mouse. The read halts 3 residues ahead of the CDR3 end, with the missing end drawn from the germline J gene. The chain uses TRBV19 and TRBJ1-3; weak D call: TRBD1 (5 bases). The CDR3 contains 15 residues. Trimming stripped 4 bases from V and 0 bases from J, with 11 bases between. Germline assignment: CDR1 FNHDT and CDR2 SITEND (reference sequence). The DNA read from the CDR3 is TGTGCCAGCAGTCAGGGTAGCCTTTCTGGAAATACG. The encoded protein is CASSQGSLSGNT. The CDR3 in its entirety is CASSQGSLSGNTLYF.

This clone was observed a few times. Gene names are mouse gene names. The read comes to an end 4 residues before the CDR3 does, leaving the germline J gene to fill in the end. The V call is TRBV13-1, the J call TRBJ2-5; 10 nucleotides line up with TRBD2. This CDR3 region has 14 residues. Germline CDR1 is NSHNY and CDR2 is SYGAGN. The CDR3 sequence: CASSLDWGEDTQYF. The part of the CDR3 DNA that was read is TGTGCCAGCAGCCTCGACTGGGGGGAAGAC.

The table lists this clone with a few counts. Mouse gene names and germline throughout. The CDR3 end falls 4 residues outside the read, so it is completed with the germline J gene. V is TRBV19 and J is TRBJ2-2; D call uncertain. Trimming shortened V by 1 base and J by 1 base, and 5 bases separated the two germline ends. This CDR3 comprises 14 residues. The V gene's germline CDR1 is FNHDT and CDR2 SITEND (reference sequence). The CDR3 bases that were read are TGTGCCAGCAGTATACTGAAAAACACCGGG. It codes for CASSILKNTG. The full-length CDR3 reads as CASSILKNTGQLYF.

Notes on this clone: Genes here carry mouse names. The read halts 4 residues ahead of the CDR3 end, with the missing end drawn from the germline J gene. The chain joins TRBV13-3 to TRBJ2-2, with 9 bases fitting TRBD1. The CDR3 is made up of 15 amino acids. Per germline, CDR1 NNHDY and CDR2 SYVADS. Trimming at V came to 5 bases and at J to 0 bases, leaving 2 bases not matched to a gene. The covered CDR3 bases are TGTGCCAGCAGATGGACAGGGGCAAACACCGGG. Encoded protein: CASRWTGANTG. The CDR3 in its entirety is CASRWTGANTGQLYF.

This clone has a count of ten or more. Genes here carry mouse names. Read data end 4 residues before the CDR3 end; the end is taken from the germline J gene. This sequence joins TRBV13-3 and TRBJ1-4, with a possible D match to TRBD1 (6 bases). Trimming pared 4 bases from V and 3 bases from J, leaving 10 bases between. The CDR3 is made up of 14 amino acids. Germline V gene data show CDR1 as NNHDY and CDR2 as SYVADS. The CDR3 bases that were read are TGTGCCAGCAGTCACGCAGGGGCCAACGAA. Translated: CASSHAGANE. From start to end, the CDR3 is CASSHAGANERLFF. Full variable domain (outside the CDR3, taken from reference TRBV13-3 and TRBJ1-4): EAAVTQSPRSKVAVTGGKVTLSCHQTNNHDYMYWYRQDTGHGLRLIHYSYVADSTEKGDIPDGYKASRPSQENFSLILELASLSQTAVYFCASSHAGANERLFFGHGTKLSVL.

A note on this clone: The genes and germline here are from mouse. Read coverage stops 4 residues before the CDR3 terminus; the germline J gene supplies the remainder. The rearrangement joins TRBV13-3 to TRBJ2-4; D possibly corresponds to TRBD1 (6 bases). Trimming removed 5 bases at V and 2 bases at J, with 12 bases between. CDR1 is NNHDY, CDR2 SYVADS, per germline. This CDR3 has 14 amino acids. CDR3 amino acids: CASSLRGLQNTLYF. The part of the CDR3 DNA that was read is TGTGCCAGCAGCCTCAGGGGCCTTCAAAAC.

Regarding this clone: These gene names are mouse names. This chain's CDR3 is CASGERDIDAEQFF. The CDR3 DNA, read in part, is TGTGCCAGCGGTGAAAGGGACATAGATGCT. V is TRBV13-2 and J is TRBJ2-1; the D gene is possibly TRBD1 (6 bases). The CDR3 goes on 4 residues after the read ends, and that part is filled in from the germline J gene. The germline V gene encodes CDR1 NNHNN and CDR2 SYGAGS (reference sequence). CDR3 length equals 14 residues. V lost 2 bases and J 5 bases, leaving 11 bases between the germline ends.

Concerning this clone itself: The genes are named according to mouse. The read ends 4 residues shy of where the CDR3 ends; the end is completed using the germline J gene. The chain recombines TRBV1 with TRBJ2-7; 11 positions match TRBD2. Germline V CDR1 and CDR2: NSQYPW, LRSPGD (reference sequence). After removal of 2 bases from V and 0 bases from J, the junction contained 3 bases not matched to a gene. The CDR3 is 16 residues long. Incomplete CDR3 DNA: TGCACCTGCAGTGCAAGGACTGGGGGGCCCTCCTAT. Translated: CTCSARTGGPSY. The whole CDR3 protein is CTCSARTGGPSYEQYF.

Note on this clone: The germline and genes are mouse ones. The CDR3 protein is CTCSARRGNTEVFF. The CDR3 bases that were read are TGCACCTGCAGTGCCAGGAGAGGAAACACA. The V gene is TRBV1, the J gene TRBJ1-1; no clear D gene. From the germline J gene comes the end of the CDR3, since the read stops 4 residues before it. Between the trimmed V and J ends, which lost 3 bases and 1 base, there was a span of 9 bases. Per germline, CDR1 NSQYPW and CDR2 LRSPGD (reference sequence). The length of the CDR3 is 14 residues.

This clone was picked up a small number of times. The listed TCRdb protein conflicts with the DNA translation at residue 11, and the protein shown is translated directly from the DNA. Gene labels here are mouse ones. The CDR3 reads CASGPRGYNSPLYF. CDR3 bases read: TGTGCCAGCGGCCCCAGGGGCTATAATTCGCCC. The V gene is TRBV19, the J gene TRBJ1-6, with D perhaps matching TRBD1 (6 bases). The CDR3 end lies 3 residues beyond the end of the read and is filled in from the germline J gene. TRBJ1-6 is designated an ORF whose function remains uncertain. Germline values: CDR1 FNHDT, CDR2 SITEND (reference sequence). V was clipped by 7 bases and J by 3 bases, with 11 bases between them. CDR3 size: 14 residues.

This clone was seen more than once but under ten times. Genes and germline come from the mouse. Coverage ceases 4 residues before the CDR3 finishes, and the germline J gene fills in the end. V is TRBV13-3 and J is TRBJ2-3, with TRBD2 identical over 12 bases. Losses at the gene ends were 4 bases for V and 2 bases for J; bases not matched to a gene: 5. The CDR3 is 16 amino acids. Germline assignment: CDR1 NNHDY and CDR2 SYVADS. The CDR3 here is CASSSTGGAPAETLYF. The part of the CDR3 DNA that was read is TGTGCCAGCAGTTCGACTGGGGGGGCGCCTGCAGAA.

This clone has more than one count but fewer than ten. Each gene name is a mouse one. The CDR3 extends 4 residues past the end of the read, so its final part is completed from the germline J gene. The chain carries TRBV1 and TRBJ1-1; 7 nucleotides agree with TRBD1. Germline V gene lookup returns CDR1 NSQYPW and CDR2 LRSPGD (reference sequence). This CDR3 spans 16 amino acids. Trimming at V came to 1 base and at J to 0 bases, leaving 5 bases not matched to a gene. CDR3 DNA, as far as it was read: TGCACCTGCAGTGCAGTTCGGGACAGTGCAAACACA. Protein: CTCSAVRDSANT. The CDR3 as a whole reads CTCSAVRDSANTEVFF. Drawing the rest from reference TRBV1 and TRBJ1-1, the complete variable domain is VTLLEQNPRWRLVPRGQAVNLRCILKNSQYPWMSWYQQDLQKQLQWLFTLRSPGDKEVKSLPGADYLATRVTDTELRLQVANMSQGRTLYCTCSAVRDSANTEVFFGKGTRLTVV.

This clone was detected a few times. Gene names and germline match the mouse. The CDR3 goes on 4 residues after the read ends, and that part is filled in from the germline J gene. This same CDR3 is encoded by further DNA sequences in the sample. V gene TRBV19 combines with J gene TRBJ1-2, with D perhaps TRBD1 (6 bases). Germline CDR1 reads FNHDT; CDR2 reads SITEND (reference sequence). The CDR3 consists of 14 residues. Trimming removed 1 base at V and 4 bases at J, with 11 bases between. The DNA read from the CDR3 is TGTGCCAGCAGTATAAGGGGGGCCGGCTCC. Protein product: CASSIRGAGS. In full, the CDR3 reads CASSIRGAGSDYTF.

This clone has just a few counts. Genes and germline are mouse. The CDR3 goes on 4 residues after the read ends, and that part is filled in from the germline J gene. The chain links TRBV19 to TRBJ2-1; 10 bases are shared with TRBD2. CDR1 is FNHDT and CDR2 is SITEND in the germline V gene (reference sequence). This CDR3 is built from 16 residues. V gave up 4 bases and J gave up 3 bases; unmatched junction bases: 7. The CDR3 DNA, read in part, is TGTGCCAGCAGTCGGGACTGGGGCGCTACCTATGCT. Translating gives CASSRDWGATYA. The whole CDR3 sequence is CASSRDWGATYAEQFF.

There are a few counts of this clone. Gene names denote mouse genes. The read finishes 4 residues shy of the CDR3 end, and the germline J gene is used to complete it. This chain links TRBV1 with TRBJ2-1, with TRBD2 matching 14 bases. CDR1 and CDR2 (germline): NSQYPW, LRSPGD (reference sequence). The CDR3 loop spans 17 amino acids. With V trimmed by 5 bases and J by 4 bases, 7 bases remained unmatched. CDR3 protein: CTCSPGLGGRGYAEQFF. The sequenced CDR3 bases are TGCACCTGCAGTCCGGGACTGGGGGGGCGCGGTTATGCT.